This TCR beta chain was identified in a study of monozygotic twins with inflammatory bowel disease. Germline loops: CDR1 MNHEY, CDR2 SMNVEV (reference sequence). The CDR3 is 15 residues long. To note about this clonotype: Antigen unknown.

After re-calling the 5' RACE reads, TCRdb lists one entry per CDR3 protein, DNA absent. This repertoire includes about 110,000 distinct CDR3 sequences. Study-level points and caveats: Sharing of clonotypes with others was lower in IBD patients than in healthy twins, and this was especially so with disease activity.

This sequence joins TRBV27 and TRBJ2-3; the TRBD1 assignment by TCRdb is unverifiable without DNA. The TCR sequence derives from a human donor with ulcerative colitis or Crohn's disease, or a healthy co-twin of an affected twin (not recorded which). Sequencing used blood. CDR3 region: CASSLSRAPSYTQYF.